This TCR beta chain was sequenced in a study of T cell responses to AZD1222 COVID-19 vaccine. The germline gives CDR1 SGHVS, CDR2 FNYEAQ. J gave up 4 bases and V 5 bases, and 11 bases lay outside the gene matches. The length of the CDR3 is 16 residues. Assay: immunoSEQ multiplex PCR; the TCRdb copy retains only in-frame clones and omits some. This sample has some 120,000 clones, with roughly 90% found just once. The chain recombines TRBV7-6 with TRBJ2-7; 10 bases line up with TRBD2. The clonotype comes from an adult in good health. Specimen: peripheral blood, collected on day 0 of AZD1222 vaccination. The CDR3 reads CASSPGPVTSGYEQYF. The CDR3 coding sequence is TGTGCCAGCAGCCCTGGTCCCGTGACTAGCGGGTACGAGCAGTACTTC. Using reference TRBV7-6 and TRBJ2-7 for the parts outside the CDR3, the full variable domain is GAGVSQSPRYKVTKRGQDVALRCDPISGHVSLYWYRQALGQGPEFLTYFNYEAQQDKSGLPNDRFSAERPEGSISTLTIQRTEQRDSAMYRCASSPGPVTSGYEQYFGPGTRLTVT.